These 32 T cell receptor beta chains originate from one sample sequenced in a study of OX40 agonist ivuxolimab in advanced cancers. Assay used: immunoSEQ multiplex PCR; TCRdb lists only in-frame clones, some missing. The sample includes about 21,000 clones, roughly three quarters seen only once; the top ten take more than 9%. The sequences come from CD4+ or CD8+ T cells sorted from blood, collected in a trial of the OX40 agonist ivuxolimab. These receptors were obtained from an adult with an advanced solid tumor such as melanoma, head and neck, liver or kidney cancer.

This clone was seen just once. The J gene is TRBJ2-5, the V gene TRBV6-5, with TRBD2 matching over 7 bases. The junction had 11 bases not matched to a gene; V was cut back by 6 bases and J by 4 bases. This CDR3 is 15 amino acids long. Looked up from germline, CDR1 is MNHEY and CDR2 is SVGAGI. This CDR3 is CASSRRGVLGETQYF. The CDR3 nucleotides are TGTGCCAGCAGCCGACGGGGGGTCCTGGGAGAGACCCAGTACTTC.

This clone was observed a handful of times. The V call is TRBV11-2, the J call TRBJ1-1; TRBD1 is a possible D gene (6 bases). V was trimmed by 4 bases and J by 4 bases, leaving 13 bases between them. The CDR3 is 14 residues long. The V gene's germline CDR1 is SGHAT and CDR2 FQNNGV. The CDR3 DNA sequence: TGTGCCAGCAGCTACACGACAGGAAGCACTGAAGCTTTCTTT. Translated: CASSYTTGSTEAFF.

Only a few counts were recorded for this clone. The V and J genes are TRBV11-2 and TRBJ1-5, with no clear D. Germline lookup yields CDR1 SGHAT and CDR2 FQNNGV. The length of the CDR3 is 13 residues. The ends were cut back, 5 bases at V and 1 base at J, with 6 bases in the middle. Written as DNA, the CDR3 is TGTGCCAGCAGCCCTCAAAGCAATCAGCCCCAGCATTTT. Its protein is CASSPQSNQPQHF.

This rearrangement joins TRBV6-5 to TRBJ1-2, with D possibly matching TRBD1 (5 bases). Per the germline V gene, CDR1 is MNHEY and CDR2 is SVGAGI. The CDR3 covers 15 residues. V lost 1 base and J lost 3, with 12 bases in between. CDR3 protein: CASSYFLTADYGYTF. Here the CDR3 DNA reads TGTGCCAGCAGTTACTTCCTGACAGCAGACTATGGCTACACCTTC.

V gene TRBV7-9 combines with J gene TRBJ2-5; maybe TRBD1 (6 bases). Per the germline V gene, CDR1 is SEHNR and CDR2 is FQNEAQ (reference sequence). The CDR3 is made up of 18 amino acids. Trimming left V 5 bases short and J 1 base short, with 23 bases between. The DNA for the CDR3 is TGTGCCAGCAGCAGCAGATCGACAGGCGCCACTATCCAAGAGACCCAGTACTTC. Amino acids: CASSSRSTGATIQETQYF. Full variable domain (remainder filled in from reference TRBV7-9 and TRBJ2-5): DTGVSQNPRHKITKRGQNVTFRCDPISEHNRLYWYRQTLGQGPEFLTYFQNEAQLEKSRLLSDRFSAERPKGSFSTLEIQRTEQGDSAMYLCASSSRSTGATIQETQYFGPGTRLLVL.

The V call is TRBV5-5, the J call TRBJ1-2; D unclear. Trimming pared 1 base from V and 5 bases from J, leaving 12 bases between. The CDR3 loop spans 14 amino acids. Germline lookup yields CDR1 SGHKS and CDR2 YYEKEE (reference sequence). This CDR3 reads CASSLILTSYGYTF. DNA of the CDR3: TGTGCCAGCAGCTTGATATTAACCAGTTATGGCTACACCTTC.

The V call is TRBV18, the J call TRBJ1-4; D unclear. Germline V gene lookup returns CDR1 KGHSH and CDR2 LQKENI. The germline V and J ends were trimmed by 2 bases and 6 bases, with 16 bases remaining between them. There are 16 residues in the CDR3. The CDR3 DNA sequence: TGTGCCAGCTCACCAACCAATCGGGGTACGGATGAAAAACTGTTTTTT. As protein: CASSPTNRGTDEKLFF.

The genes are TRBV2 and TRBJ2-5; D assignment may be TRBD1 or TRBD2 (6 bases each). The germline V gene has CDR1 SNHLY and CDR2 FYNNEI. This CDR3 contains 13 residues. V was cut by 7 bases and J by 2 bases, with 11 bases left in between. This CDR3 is CASKGGGQETQYF. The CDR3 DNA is TGTGCCAGCAAGGGGGGTGGACAAGAGACCCAGTACTTC.

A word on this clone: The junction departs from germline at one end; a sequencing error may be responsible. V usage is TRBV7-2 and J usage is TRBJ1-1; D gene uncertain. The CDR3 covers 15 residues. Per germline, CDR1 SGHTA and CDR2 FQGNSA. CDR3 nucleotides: TGTGCCGGCAGCTTAAACGTGGGTGGGAACACTGAAGCTTTCTTT. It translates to CAGSLNVGGNTEAFF.

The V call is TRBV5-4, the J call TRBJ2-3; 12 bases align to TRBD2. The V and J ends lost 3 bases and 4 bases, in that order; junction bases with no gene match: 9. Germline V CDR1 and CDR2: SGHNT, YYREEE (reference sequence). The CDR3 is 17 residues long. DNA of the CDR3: TGTGCCAGCAGCTCAAAACAGGCTAGCGGGGGGGCAGATACGCAGTATTTT. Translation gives CASSSKQASGGADTQYF.

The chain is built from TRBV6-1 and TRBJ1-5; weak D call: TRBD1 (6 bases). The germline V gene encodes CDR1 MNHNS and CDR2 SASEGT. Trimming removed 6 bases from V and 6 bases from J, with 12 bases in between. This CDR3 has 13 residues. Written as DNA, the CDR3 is TGTGCCAGCAGAGAGACAGGAGCTCAGCCCCAGCATTTT. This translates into CASRETGAQPQHF.

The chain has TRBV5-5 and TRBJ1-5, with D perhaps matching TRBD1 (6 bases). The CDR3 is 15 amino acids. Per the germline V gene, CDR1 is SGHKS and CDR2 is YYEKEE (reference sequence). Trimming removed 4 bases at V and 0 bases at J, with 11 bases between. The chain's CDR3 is CASSTGQYSNQPQHF. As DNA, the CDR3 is TGTGCCAGCAGCACTGGACAGTATAGCAATCAGCCCCAGCATTTT.

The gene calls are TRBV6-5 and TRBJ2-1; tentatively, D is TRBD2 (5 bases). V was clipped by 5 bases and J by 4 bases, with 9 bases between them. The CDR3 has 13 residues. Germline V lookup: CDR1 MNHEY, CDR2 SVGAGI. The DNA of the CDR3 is TGTGCCAGCAGTCGATGGGAGTACAATGAGCAGTTCTTC. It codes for CASSRWEYNEQFF.

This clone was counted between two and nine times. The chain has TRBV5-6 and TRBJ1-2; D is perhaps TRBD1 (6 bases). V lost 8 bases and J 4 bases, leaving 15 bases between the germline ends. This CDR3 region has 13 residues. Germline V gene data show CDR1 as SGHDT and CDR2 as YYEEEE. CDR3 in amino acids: CASNPQGVYGYTF. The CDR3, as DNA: TGTGCCAGTAACCCACAGGGAGTCTATGGCTACACCTTC. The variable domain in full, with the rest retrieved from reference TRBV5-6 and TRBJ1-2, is DAGVTQSPTHLIKTRGQQVTLRCSPKSGHDTVSWYQQALGQGPQFIFQYYEEEERQRGNFPDRFSGHQFPNYSSELNVNALLLGDSALYLCASNPQGVYGYTFGSGTRLTVV.

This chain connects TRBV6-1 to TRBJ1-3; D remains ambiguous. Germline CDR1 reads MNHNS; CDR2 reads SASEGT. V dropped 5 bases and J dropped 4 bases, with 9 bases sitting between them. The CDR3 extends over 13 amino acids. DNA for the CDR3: TGTGCCAGCAGTCCTCTTGAAGGAAACACCATATATTTT. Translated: CASSPLEGNTIYF.

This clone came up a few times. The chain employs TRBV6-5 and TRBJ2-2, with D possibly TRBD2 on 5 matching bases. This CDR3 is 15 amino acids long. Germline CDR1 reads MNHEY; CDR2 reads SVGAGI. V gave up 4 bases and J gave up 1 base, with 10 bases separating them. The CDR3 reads CASSWEPKNTGELFF. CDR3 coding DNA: TGTGCCAGCAGTTGGGAGCCTAAGAACACCGGGGAGCTGTTTTTT.

The CDR3 DNA follows: TGTGCCAGCAGTGAAGCAATGGGTGGCTACACCTTC. Translation gives CASSEAMGGYTF. The genes are TRBV6-1 and TRBJ1-2; D gene uncertain. CDR3 size: 12 residues. Germline V gene sequence: CDR1 MNHNS, CDR2 SASEGT. V lost 0 bases, J lost 7 bases, and 6 bases lay in between.

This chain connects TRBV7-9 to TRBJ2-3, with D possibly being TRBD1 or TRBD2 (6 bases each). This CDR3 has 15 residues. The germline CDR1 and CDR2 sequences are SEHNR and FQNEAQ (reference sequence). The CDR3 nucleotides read TGTGCGATTACTGAGGGGGGCTCTTTCACAGATACGCAGTATTTT. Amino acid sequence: CAITEGGSFTDTQYF.

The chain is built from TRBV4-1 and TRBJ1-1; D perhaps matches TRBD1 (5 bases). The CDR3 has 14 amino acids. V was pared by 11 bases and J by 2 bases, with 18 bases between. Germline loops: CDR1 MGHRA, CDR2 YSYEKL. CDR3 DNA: TGCGCCGCAGGAGGAGGGGTATTAAACACTGAAGCTTTCTTT. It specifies CAAGGGVLNTEAFF.

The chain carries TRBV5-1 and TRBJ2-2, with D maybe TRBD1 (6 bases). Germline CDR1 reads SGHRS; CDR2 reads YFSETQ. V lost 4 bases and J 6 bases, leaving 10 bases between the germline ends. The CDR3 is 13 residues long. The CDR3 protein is CASSRTVSGELFF. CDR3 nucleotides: TGCGCCAGCAGCCGGACAGTCTCCGGGGAGCTGTTTTTT.

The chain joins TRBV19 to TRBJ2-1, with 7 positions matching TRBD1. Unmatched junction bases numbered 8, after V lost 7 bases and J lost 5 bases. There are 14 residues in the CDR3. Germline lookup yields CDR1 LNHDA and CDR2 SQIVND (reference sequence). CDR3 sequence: CASIARDRNNEQFF. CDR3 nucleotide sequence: TGTGCCAGTATAGCTCGGGACAGAAACAATGAGCAGTTCTTC.

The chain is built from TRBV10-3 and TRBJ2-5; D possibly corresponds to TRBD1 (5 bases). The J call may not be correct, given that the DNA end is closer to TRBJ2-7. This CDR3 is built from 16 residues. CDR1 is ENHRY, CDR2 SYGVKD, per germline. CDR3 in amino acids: CAISGIAGHSSYEQYF. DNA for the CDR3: TGTGCCATCAGTGGTATAGCTGGACATTCTTCCTACGAGCAGTACTTC.

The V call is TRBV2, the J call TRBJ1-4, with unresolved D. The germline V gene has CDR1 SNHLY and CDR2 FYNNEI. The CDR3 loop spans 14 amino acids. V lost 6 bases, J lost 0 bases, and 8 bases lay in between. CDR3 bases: TGTGCCAGCAGCAGGAGGGCAACTAATGAAAAACTGTTTTTT. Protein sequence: CASSRRATNEKLFF.

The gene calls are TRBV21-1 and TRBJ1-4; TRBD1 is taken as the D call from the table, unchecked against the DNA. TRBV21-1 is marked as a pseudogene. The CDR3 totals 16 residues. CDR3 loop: CASSKDSCATNEKLFF. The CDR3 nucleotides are TGTGCCAGCAGCAAAGACAGTTGTGCAACTAATGAAAAACTGTTTTTT.

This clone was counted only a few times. CDR3 DNA sequence: TGTGCCAGCAGCTTGGGCAGCTCTGGAAACACCATATATTTT. Translated: CASSLGSSGNTIYF. This chain connects TRBV5-4 to TRBJ1-3; D is undetermined. This CDR3 comprises 14 residues. The germline CDR1 and CDR2 sequences are SGHNT and YYREEE (reference sequence). V was pared by 0 bases and J by 0 bases, with 4 bases between.

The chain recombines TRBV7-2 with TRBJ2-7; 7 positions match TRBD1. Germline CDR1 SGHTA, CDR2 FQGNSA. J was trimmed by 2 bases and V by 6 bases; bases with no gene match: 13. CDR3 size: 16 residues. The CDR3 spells CASSPTPDRAAYEQYF. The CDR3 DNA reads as TGTGCCAGCAGTCCTACACCCGACAGGGCGGCCTACGAGCAGTACTTC.

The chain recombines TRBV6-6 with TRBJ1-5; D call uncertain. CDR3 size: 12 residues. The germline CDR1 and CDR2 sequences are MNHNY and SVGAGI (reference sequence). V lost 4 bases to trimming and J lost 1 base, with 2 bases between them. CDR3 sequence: CASSLSNQPQHF. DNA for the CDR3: TGTGCCAGCAGTTTAAGCAATCAGCCCCAGCATTTT.

The CDR3, as DNA: TGTGCCAGCAGCTTAGTCCCACGGACCCACTCTGGAAACACCATATATTTT. This codes for CASSLVPRTHSGNTIYF. V and J are TRBV7-6 and TRBJ1-3; D is undetermined. Germline lookup yields CDR1 SGHVS and CDR2 FNYEAQ. Trimming removed 1 base at V and 0 bases at J, with 13 bases between. This CDR3 contains 17 residues.

CDR3 protein: CASSQGGDRRYGYTF. For the CDR3, the DNA is TGTGCCAGCAGCCAAGGCGGGGATAGACGATATGGCTACACCTTC. This chain uses TRBV14 with TRBJ1-2, with D unclear. Germline assignment: CDR1 SGHDN and CDR2 FVKESK. The CDR3 loop spans 15 amino acids. V lost 1 base to trimming and J lost 5 bases, with 14 bases between them. The variable domain in full, completed from reference TRBV14 and TRBJ1-2, reads EAGVTQFPSHSVIEKGQTVTLRCDPISGHDNLYWYRRVMGKEIKFLLHFVKESKQDESGMPNNRFLAERTGGTYSTLKVQPAELEDSGVYFCASSQGGDRRYGYTFGSGTRLTVV.

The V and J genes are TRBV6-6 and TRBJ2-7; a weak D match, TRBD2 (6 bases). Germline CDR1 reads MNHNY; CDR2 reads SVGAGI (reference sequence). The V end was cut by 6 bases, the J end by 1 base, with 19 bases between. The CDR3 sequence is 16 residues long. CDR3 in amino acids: CASSLDVGGVSYEQYF. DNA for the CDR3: TGTGCCAGCAGCCTAGATGTCGGGGGTGTATCCTACGAGCAGTACTTC.

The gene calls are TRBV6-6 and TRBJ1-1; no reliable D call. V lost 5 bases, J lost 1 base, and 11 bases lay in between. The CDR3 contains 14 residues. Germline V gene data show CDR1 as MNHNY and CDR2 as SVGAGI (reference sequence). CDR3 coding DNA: TGTGCCAGCAGTACGAGGGTGGGGAACACTGAAGCTTTCTTT. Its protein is CASSTRVGNTEAFF.

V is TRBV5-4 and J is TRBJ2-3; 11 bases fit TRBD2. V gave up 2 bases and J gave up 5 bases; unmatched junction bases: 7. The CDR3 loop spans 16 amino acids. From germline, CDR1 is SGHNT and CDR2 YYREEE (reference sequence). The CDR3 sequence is CASSLRSGGAVDTQYF. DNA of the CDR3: TGTGCCAGCAGCTTACGTAGCGGGGGGGCTGTAGATACGCAGTATTTT.